These T cell receptor beta chains were read from a single sample in a study of T cells in Graves' hyperthyroidism and ophthalmopathy. TCRdb fed the multiplex PCR reads into MiXCR, producing one record per CDR3 protein. The data show over 350,000 distinct CDR3 sequences, with less than 20% seen just once and over 35% held by the top ten. The material sequenced was blood. These receptors all come from a man younger than 30 with Graves' ophthalmopathy. Both conserved end residues are part of each CDR3. D genes are given only for firm matches. Clone size is not always given. Where it is, it says once, few, many or a class for expanded clones.

d_call,j_call,clone_size,v_call,cdr3_aa,cdr3_nt
TRBD1,TRBJ1-1,many,TRBV2,CASSSGTGLGTEAFF,TGTGCCAGCAGTTCCGGGACAGGGTTAGGGACTGAAGCTTTCTTT
TRBD1,TRBJ1-4,-,TRBV19,CASRADRTYNEKLFF,TGTGCCAGTAGAGCGGACAGGACCTATAATGAAAAACTGTTTTTT
-,TRBJ1-2,many,TRBV7-9,CASSLVSIRGYTF,TGTGCCAGCAGCTTAGTCAGCATCCGGGGCTACACCTTC
-,TRBJ1-4,-,TRBV6-1,CASSPYNEKLFF,TGTGCCAGCAGTCCATATAATGAAAAACTGTTTTTT
TRBD1,TRBJ2-1,-,TRBV6-1,CASSHGQGQAYNEQFF,TGTGCCAGCAGCCATGGACAGGGTCAGGCCTACAATGAGCAGTTCTTC
-,TRBJ2-1,many,TRBV3-1,CASSHINEQFF,TGTGCCAGCAGCCACATAAATGAGCAGTTCTTC
TRBD1,TRBJ2-7,many,TRBV12-3/TRBV12-4,CASSMTGLLYEQYF,TGTGCCAGCAGTATGACAGGGTTACTTTACGAGCAGTACTTC
-,TRBJ2-1,many,TRBV12-3/TRBV12-4,CASSLGGRGSYNEQFF,TGTGCCAGCAGTTTAGGAGGCAGGGGCTCGTACAATGAGCAGTTCTTC
-,TRBJ1-2,many,TRBV3-1,CASSPGAFGNYGYTF,TGTGCCAGCAGTCCCGGGGCGTTTGGTAACTATGGCTACACCTTC
-,TRBJ1-5,many,TRBV20-1,CSARRAPDSNQPQHF,TGCAGTGCTAGACGGGCACCGGATAGCAATCAGCCCCAGCATTTT
-,TRBJ2-1,-,TRBV5-1,CASSLPGLFNEQFF,TGCGCCAGCAGCTTGCCGGGACTTTTCAATGAGCAGTTCTTC
-,TRBJ2-7,-,TRBV20-1,CSAREPTQGYEQYF,TGCAGTGCTAGAGAGCCCACACAGGGCTACGAGCAGTACTTC
TRBD1,TRBJ1-5,-,TRBV11-3,CASSLGAESQGGRSVGQPQHF,TGTGCCAGCAGCTTAGGGGCGGAATCACAGGGGGGCAGGTCAGTAGGTCAGCCCCAGCATTTT
TRBD1,TRBJ2-1,-,TRBV6-1,CASSEGSRDRGPSEQFF,TGTGCCAGCAGTGAAGGGTCCCGGGACAGGGGGCCCTCGGAGCAGTTCTTC
-,TRBJ1-2,-,TRBV25-1,CASSSPLRAGYTF,TGTGCCAGCAGTTCCCCGTTGAGGGCGGGCTACACCTTC
-,TRBJ2-5,many,TRBV5-6,CASSLWGETQYF,TGTGCCAGCAGTCTCTGGGGAGAGACCCAGTACTTC
TRBD1,TRBJ1-2,many,TRBV5-6,CASSPGTGIKGYTF,TGTGCCAGCAGCCCCGGGACAGGCATTAAGGGCTACACCTTC
-,TRBJ2-1,few,TRBV4-1,CASSHDGYNEQFF,TGCGCCAGCAGCCACGACGGGTACAATGAGCAGTTCTTC
-,TRBJ1-1,many,TRBV11-2,CASSNLMSHPDTEAFF,TGTGCCAGCAGCAACCTAATGTCCCACCCCGACACTGAAGCTTTCTTT
-,TRBJ1-2,-,TRBV20-1,CSATGTANYGYTF,TGCAGTGCAACCGGGACGGCTAACTATGGCTACACCTTC
-,TRBJ1-5,few,TRBV4-2,CASSQLVDNQPQHF,TGTGCCAGCAGCCAACTCGTTGACAATCAGCCCCAGCATTTT
-,TRBJ1-2,many,TRBV29-1,CSVGSGRRDYGYTF,TGCAGCGTTGGATCAGGCAGGAGGGACTATGGCTACACCTTC
-,TRBJ1-5,-,TRBV7-9,CASSSGHRNQPQHF,TGTGCCAGCAGCTCAGGACACCGCAATCAGCCCCAGCATTTT
-,TRBJ1-1,many,TRBV7-9,CASSPGLIEAFF,TGTGCCAGCAGCCCTGGACTGATTGAAGCTTTCTTT
-,TRBJ1-6,few,TRBV9,CASSTGPGVNSPLHF,TGTGCCAGCAGCACAGGCCCTGGGGTGAATTCACCCCTCCACTTT
TRBD2,TRBJ2-7,-,TRBV6-1,CASAKSGESHEQYF,TGTGCCAGCGCAAAAAGCGGGGAATCCCACGAGCAGTACTTC